This T cell receptor (beta chain) was profiled in a study of T cells in Graves' hyperthyroidism and ophthalmopathy. RNA transcripts yielded amplified TCR beta CDR3 regions. During a first-round RT-PCR of the TCR CDR3, the HTBI primer set was used. TCRdb passed the multiplex PCR reads through MiXCR, listing each CDR3 protein once. Here the sample spans 400,000 or so distinct CDR3 sequences, roughly 15% being singletons. CDR1 is DFQATT, CDR2 SNEGSKA, per germline (reference sequence). V shed 6 bases, J shed 3 bases, and the junction held 7 bases outside the gene matches. The CDR3 consists of 15 residues.

The TCR was taken from a woman between 55 and 75 years old with Graves' ophthalmopathy. The sequencing input was blood. The chain employs TRBV20-1 and TRBJ2-3, with 12 nucleotides matching TRBD2. CDR3 DNA sequence: TGCAGTGCCCCGACTAGCGGGAGCGCAACAGATACGCAGTATTTT. Translating it yields CSAPTSGSATDTQYF.